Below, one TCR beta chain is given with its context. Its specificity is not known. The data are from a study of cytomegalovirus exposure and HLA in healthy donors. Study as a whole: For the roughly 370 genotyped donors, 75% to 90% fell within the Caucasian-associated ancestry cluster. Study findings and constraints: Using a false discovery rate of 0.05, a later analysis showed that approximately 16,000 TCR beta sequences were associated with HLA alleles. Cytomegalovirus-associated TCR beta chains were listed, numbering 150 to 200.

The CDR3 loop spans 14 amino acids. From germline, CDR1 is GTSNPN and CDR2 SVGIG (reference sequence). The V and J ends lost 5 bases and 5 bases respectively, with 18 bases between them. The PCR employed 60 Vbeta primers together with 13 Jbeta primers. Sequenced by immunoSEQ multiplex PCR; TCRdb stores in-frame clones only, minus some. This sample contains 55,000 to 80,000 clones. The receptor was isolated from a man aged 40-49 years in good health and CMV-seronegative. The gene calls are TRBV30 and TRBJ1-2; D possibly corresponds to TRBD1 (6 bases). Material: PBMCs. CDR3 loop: CAWGGRGHSYGYTF. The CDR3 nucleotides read TGTGCCTGGGGGGGGAGGGGACACTCTTATGGCTACACCTTC.